This TCR beta chain was sequenced for a study of STAT5B mutations in CD4+ large granular lymphocyte leukemia. The V gene's germline CDR1 is SGHDT and CDR2 YYEEEE. The CDR3 runs to 16 residues. This clone was observed a single time. Here immunoSEQ multiplex PCR was the method, and the copy in TCRdb shows in-frame clones only, minus some. This table has fewer than 2,500 clones, around 87% appearing once. This sequence was found in a woman aged 70 to 79 with CD4+ T-cell large granular lymphocyte leukemia. The sample comprised PBMCs. This sequence joins TRBV5-6 and TRBJ2-5; D might be TRBD1 or TRBD2, each matching 5 bases. The DNA end is more similar to TRBJ2-7, so the J call may be wrong. CDR3 protein: CASSLSLVGTNTEQYF. CDR3 nucleotides: TGTGCCAGCAGCTTGAGTCTAGTGGGGACCAACACCGAGCAGTACTTC.